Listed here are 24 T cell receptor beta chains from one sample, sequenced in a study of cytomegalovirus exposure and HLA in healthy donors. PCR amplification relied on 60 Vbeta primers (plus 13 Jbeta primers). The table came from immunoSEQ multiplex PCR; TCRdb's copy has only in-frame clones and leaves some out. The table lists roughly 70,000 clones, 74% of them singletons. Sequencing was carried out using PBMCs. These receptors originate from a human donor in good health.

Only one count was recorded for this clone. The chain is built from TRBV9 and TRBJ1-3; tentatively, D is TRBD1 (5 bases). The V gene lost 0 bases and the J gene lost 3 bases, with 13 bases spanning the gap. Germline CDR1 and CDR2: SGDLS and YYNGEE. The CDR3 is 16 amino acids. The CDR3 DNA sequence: TGTGCCAGCAGCGTAGGGAGGGGAACTGGTGGAAACACCATATATTTT. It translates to CASSVGRGTGGNTIYF.

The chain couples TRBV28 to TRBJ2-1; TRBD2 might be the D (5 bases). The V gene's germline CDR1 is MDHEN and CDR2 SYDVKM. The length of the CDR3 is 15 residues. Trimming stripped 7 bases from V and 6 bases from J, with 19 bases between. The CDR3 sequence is CASKRDEGQANEQFF. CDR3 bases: TGTGCCAGCAAAAGGGATGAGGGCCAGGCCAATGAGCAGTTCTTC. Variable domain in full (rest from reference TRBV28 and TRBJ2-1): DVKVTQSSRYLVKRTGEKVFLECVQDMDHENMFWYRQDPGLGLRLIYFSYDVKMKEKGDIPEGYSVSREKKERFSLILESASTNQTSMYLCASKRDEGQANEQFFGPGTRLTVL.

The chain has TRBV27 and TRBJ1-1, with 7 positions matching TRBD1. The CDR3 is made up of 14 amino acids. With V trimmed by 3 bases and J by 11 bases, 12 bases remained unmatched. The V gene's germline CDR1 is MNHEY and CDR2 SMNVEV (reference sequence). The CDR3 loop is CASSFHPTGVRAFF. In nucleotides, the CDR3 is TGTGCCAGCAGTTTCCACCCAACAGGGGTCCGGGCTTTCTTT.

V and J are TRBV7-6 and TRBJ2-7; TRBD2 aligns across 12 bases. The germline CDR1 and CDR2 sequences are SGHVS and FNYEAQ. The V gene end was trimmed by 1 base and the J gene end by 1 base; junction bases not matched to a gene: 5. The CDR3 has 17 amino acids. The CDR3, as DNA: TGTGCCAGCAGCTTAGGACTAGCGGGAGTCGGGTCCTACGAGCAGTACTTC. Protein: CASSLGLAGVGSYEQYF.

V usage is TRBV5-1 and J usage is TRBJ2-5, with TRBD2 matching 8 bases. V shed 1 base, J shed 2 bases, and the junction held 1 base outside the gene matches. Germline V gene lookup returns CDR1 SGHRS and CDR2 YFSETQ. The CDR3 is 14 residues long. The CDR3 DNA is TGCGCCAGCAGCTTGACTAGCGGACAAGAGACCCAGTACTTC. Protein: CASSLTSGQETQYF.

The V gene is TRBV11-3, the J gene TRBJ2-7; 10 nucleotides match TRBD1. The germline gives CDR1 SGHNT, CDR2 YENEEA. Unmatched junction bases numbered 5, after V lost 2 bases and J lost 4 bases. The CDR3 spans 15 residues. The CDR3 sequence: CASSLYTGQGYEQYF. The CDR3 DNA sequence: TGTGCCAGCAGCTTATACACGGGACAGGGGTACGAGCAGTACTTC. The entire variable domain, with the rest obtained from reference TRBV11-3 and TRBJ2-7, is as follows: EAGVVQSPRYKIIEKKQPVAFWCNPISGHNTLYWYLQNLGQGPELLIRYENEEAVDDSQLPKDRFSAERLKGVDSTLKIQPAELGDSAVYLCASSLYTGQGYEQYFGPGTRLTVT.

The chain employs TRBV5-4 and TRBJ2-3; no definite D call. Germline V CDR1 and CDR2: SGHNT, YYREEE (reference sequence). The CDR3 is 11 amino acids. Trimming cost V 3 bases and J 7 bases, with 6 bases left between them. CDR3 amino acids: CASSYANTQYF. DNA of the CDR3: TGTGCCAGCAGCTACGCTAATACGCAGTATTTT.

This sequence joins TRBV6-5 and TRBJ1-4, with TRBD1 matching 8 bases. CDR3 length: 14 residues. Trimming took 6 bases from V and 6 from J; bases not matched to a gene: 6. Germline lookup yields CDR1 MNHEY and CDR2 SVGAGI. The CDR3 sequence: CASRARGQDEKLFF. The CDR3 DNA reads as TGTGCCAGCAGGGCCAGGGGGCAGGATGAAAAACTGTTTTTT.

CDR3 nucleotides: TGTGCCAGTAGTTTTCCGGGACAGGGGGCGAATGAGCAGTTCTTC. As protein: CASSFPGQGANEQFF. This chain uses TRBV19 with TRBJ2-1, with 12 positions matching TRBD1. This CDR3 is built from 15 residues. The trim removed 5 bases at V and 7 bases at J, leaving 6 bases unmatched. The germline CDR1 and CDR2 sequences are LNHDA and SQIVND (reference sequence).

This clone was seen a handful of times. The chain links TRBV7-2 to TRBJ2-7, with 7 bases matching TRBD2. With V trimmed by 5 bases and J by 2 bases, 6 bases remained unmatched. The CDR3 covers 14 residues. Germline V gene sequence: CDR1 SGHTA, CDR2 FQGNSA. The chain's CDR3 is CASSLGGGPYEQYF. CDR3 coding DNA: TGTGCCAGCAGCCTTGGCGGGGGACCCTACGAGCAGTACTTC.

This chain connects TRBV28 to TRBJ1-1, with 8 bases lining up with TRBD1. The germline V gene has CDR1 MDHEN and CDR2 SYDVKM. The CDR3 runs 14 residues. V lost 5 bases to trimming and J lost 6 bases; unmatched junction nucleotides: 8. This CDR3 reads CASSLGQGPAEAFF. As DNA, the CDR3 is TGTGCCAGCAGTCTTGGACAGGGCCCCGCTGAAGCTTTCTTT.

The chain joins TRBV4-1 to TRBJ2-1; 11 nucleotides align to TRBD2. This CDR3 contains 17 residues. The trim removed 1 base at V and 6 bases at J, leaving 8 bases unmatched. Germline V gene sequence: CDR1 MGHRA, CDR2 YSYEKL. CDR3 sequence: CASSQGGGLAVINEQFF. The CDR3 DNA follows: TGCGCCAGCAGCCAAGGGGGGGGACTAGCGGTTATCAATGAGCAGTTCTTC.

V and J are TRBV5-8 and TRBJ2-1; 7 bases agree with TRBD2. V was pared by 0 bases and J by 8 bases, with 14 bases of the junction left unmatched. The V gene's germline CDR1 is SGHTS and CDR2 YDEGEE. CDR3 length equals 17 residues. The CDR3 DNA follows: TGTGCCAGCAGCTTGGGGAATGGGCGGGGGAAGGACCATGAGCAGTTCTTC. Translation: CASSLGNGRGKDHEQFF.

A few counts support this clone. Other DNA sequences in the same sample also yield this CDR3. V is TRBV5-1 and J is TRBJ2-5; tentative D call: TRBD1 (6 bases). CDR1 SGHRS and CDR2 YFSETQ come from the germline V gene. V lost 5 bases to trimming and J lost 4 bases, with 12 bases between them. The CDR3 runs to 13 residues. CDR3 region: CASSSKGVETQYF. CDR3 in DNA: TGCGCCAGCAGTTCGAAGGGGGTAGAGACCCAGTACTTC.

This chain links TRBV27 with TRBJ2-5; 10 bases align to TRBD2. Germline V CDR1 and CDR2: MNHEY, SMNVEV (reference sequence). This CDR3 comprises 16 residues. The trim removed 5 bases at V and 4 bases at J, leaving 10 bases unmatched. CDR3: CASSRRTSGSGETQYF. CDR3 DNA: TGTGCCAGCAGTCGGCGGACTAGCGGTTCTGGAGAGACCCAGTACTTC.

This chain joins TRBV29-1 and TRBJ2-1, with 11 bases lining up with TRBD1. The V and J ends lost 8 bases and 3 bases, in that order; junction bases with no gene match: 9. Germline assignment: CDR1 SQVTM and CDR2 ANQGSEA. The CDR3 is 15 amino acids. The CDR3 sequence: CSTTPGTGGYNEQFF. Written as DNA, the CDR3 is TGCAGCACCACCCCCGGGACAGGGGGCTACAATGAGCAGTTCTTC.

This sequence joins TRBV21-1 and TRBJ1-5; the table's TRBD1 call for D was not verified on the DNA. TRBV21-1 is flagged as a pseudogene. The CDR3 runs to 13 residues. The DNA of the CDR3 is TGTGCCAGCAGAACAGGGAAAAATCAGCCCCAGCATTTT. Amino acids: CASRTGKNQPQHF.

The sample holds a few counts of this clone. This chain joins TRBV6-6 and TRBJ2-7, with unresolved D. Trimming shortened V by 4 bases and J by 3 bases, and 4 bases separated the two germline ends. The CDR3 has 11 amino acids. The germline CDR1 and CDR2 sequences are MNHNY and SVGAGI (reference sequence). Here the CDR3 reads CASSSLYEQYF. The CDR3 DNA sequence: TGTGCCAGCAGTTCTCTCTACGAGCAGTACTTC.

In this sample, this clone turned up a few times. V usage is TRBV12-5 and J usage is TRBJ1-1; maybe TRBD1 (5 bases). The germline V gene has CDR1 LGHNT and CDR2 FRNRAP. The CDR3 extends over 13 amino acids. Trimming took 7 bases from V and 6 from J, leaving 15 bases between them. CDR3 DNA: TGTGCTAGTGCCTCCCAGGGAACGGCTGAAGCTTTCTTT. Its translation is CASASQGTAEAFF. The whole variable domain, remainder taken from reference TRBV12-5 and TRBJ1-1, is DARVTQTPRHKVTEMGQEVTMRCQPILGHNTVFWYRQTMMQGLELLAYFRNRAPLDDSGMPKDRFSAEMPDATLATLKIQPSEPRDSAVYFCASASQGTAEAFFGQGTRLTVV.

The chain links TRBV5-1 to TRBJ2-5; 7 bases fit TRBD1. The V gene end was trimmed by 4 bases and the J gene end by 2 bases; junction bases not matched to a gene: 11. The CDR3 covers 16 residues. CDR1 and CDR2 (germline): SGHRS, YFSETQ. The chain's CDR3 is CASSLGTAEDQETQYF. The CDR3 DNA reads TGCGCCAGCAGCCTAGGGACAGCGGAAGATCAAGAGACCCAGTACTTC.

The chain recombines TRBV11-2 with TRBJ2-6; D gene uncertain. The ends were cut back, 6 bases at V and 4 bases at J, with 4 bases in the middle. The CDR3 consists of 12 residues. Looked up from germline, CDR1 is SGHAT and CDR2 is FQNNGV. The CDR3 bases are TGTGCCAGCAGTCCAGGGGCCAACGTCCTGACTTTC. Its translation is CASSPGANVLTF. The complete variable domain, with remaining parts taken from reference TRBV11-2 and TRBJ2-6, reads EAGVAQSPRYKIIEKRQSVAFWCNPISGHATLYWYQQILGQGPKLLIQFQNNGVVDDSQLPKDRFSAERLKGVDSTLKIQPAKLEDSAVYLCASSPGANVLTFGAGSRLTVL.

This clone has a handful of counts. The CDR3 sequence is CASSLAAGNEQYF. The CDR3 DNA is TGCGCCAGCAGCTTGGCCGCAGGGAACGAGCAGTACTTC. The chain recombines TRBV5-1 with TRBJ2-7; maybe TRBD1 (5 bases). CDR1 is SGHRS and CDR2 is YFSETQ in the germline V gene. Trimming removed 0 bases from V and 5 bases from J, with 9 bases in between. This CDR3 has 13 residues.

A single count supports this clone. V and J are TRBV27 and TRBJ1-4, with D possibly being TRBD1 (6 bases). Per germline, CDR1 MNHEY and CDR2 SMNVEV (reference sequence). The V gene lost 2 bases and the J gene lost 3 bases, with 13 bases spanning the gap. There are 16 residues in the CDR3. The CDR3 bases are TGTGCCAGCAGTTTACTCTCGGCAGGGGCTAATGAAAAACTGTTTTTT. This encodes CASSLLSAGANEKLFF.

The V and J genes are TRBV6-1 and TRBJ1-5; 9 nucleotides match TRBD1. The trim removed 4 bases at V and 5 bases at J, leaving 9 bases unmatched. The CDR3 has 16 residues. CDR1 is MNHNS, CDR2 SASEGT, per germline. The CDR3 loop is CASSGPLQGAHQPQHF. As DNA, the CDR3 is TGTGCCAGCAGTGGACCCCTACAGGGGGCCCATCAGCCCCAGCATTTT.